This T cell receptor (beta chain) was profiled in a study of identical twins. Notes on the study in general: Researchers caution that invariant MAIT and iNKT cells could partly confound zero-insertion analyses. The conclusions drew on cross-sectional statistical analysis instead of tracking the same donors.

This clonotype was seen more than once but under ten times. Antigen specificity is unknown. The authors used template switching to add a universal primer site and gave cDNA unique molecular identifiers. TCRdb reprocessed the 5' RACE reads via MiXCR and lists one record per CDR3 protein. The repertoire holds approximately 550,000 distinct CDR3 sequences, with about a fifth as singletons. Each donor was a healthy Caucasian. The sample was also linked to a second study, of yellow fever vaccine responses in identical twins.

Sample: CD4+ T cells sorted from blood. The TCR sequence derives from a woman younger than 35 in good health.

CDR3 in DNA: TGCAGTGCTGACAAACTAGCGGGGGGCCGATACAATGAGCAGTTCTTC. Translated: CSADKLAGGRYNEQFF. The chain couples TRBV20-1 to TRBJ2-1; 12 bases map to TRBD2. The germline gives CDR1 DFQATT, CDR2 SNEGSKA (reference sequence). The CDR3 is 16 amino acids. V was pared by 5 bases and J by 4 bases, with 9 bases of the junction left unmatched.